This T cell receptor (beta chain) was retrieved from a study of radiotherapy plus CTLA-4 blockade in lung cancer. As to this clone: What it binds is unknown.

Germline CDR1 and CDR2: LNHDA and SQIVND (reference sequence). The CDR3 spans 13 residues. With 6 bases removed from V and 0 bases from J, the gap between germline ends came to 7 bases. Notes on the study in general: Some TCR clones had been derived from tumors. These clones expanded in peripheral blood after radiotherapy plus ipilimumab. Reported findings show early blood T cell clone dynamics, with interferon-beta, best predicted response.

Using immunoSEQ multiplex PCR, the repertoire was profiled, and TCRdb retains in-frame clones only, with some absent. The repertoire consists of about 100,000 clones, with around 82% occurring once and the leading ten covering 0.65% to 1%. The origin of this receptor is a human donor with non-small cell lung cancer who had stable disease on radiotherapy plus ipilimumab. This sample comprised peripheral blood, obtained from a patient treated with radiotherapy plus ipilimumab. V and J are TRBV19 and TRBJ2-3; D ambiguous. CDR3 in DNA: TGTGCCAGTAGCTTTCCTAGCACAGATACGCAGTATTTT. Protein: CASSFPSTDTQYF.